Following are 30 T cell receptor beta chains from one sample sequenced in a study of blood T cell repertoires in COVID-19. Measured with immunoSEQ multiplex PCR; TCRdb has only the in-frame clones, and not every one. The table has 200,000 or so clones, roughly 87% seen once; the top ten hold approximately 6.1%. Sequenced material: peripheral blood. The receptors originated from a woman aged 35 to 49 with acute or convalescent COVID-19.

CDR3 protein: CASNEDRAYNEQFF. CDR3 DNA sequence: TGTGCCAGTAATGAGGACAGGGCCTACAATGAGCAGTTCTTC. The genes are TRBV19 and TRBJ2-1; 8 positions agree with TRBD1. The CDR3 has 14 amino acids. Germline CDR1 LNHDA, CDR2 SQIVND (reference sequence). The junction had 4 bases not matched to a gene; V was cut back by 7 bases and J by 2 bases.

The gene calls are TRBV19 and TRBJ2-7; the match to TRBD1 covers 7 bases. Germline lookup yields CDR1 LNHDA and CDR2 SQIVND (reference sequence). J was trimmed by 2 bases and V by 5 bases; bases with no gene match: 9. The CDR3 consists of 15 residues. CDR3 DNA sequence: TGTGCCAGTAGTCCCGTCGAAGGGACAGCCTACGAGCAGTACTTC. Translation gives CASSPVEGTAYEQYF. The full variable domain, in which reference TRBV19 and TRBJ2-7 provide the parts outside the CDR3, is DGGITQSPKYLFRKEGQNVTLSCEQNLNHDAMYWYRQDPGQGLRLIYYSQIVNDFQKGDIAEGYSVSREKKESFPLTVTSAQKNPTAFYLCASSPVEGTAYEQYFGPGTRLTVT.

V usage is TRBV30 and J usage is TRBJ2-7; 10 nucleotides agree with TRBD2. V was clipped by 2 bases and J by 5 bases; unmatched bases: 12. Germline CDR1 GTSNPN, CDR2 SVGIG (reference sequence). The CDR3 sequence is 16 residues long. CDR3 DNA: TGTGCCTGGAGTTACCTTCCCGGGACTAGCGTTCACGAGCAGTACTTC. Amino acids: CAWSYLPGTSVHEQYF.

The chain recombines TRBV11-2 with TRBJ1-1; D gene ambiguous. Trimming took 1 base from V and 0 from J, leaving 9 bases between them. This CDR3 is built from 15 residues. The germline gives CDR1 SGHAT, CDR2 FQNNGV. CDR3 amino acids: CASSLVPGLNTEAFF. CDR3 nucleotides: TGTGCCAGCAGCTTAGTCCCGGGATTGAACACTGAAGCTTTCTTT. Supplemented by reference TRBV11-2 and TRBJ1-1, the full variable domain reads EAGVAQSPRYKIIEKRQSVAFWCNPISGHATLYWYQQILGQGPKLLIQFQNNGVVDDSQLPKDRFSAERLKGVDSTLKIQPAKLEDSAVYLCASSLVPGLNTEAFFGQGTRLTVV.

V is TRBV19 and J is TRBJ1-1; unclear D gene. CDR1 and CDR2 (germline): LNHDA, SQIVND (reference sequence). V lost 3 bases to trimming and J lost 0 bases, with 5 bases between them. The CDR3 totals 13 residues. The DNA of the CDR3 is TGTGCCAGTAGTATCAAAATGAACACTGAAGCTTTCTTT. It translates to CASSIKMNTEAFF.

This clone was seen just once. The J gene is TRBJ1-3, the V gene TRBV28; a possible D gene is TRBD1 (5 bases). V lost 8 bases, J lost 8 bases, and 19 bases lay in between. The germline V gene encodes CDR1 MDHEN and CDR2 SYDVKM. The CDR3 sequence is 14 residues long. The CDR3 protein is CASGWDFPSYTIYF. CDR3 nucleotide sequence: TGTGCCAGCGGGTGGGACTTCCCGTCCTACACCATATATTTT.

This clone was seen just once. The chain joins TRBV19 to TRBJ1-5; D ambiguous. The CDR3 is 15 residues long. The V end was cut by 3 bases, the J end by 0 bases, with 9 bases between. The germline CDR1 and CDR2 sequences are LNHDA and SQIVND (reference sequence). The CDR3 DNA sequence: TGTGCCAGTAGTATCTCGACTTATAGCAATCAGCCCCAGCATTTT. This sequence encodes CASSISTYSNQPQHF.

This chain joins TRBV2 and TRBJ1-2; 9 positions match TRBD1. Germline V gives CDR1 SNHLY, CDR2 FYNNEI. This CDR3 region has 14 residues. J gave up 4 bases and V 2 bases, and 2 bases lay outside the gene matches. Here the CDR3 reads CASSETGQGYGYTF. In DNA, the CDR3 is TGTGCCAGCAGTGAAACGGGACAGGGCTATGGCTACACCTTC.

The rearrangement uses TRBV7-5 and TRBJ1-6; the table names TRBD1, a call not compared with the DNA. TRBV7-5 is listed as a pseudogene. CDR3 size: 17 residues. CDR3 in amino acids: CVRSLPRDRGGDSPLHF. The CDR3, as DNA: TGTGTCAGAAGCTTACCTCGGGACAGGGGGGGTGATTCACCCCTCCACTTT.

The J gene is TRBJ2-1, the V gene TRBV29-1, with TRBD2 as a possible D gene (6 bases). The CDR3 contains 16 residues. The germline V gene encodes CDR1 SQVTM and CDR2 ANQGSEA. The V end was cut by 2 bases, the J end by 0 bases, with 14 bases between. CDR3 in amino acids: CSVETLPGDSYNEQFF. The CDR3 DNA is TGCAGCGTTGAAACCCTACCGGGAGACTCCTACAATGAGCAGTTCTTC.

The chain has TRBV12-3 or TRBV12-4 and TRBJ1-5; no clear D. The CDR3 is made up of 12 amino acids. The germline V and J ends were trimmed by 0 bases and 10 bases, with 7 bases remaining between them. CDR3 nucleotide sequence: TGTGCCAGCAGTTTAGCGCGGTTCCCCCAGCATTTT. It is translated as CASSLARFPQHF.

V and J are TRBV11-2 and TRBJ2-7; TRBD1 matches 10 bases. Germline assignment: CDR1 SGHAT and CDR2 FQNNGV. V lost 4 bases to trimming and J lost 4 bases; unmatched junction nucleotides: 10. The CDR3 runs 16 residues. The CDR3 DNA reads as TGTGCCAGCAGCTCGGGACAGGGGAGTCGTGGTTACGAGCAGTACTTC. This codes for CASSSGQGSRGYEQYF.

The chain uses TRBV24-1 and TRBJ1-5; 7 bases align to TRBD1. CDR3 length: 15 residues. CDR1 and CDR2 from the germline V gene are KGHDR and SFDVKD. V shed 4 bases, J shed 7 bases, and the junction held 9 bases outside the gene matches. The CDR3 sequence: CATSEGTASGQPQHF. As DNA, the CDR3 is TGTGCCACCAGTGAGGGGACAGCCTCCGGGCAGCCCCAGCATTTT.

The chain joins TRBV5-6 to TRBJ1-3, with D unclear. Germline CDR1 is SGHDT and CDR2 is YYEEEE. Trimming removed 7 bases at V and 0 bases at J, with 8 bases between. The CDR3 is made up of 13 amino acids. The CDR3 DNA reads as TGTGCCAGCGCACGGTTCTCTGGAAACACCATATATTTT. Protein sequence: CASARFSGNTIYF.

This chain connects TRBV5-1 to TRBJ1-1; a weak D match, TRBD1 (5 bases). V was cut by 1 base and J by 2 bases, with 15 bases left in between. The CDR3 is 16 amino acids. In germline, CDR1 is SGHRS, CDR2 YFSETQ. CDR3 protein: CASSLRPQGDNTEAFF. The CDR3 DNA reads TGCGCCAGCAGCTTGCGGCCCCAAGGGGATAACACTGAAGCTTTCTTT.

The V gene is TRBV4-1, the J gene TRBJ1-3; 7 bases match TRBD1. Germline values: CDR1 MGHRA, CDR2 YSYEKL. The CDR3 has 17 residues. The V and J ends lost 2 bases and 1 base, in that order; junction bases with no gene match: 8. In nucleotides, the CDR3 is TGCGCCAGCAGCCAATACCCTTCGACAGGGTCTGGAAACACCATATATTTT. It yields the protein CASSQYPSTGSGNTIYF.

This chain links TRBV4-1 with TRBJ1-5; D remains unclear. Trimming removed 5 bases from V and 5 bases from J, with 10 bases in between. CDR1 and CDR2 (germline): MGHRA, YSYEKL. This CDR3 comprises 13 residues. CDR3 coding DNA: TGCGCCAGCAGCGGGCAGGCCGATCAGCCCCAGCATTTT. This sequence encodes CASSGQADQPQHF.

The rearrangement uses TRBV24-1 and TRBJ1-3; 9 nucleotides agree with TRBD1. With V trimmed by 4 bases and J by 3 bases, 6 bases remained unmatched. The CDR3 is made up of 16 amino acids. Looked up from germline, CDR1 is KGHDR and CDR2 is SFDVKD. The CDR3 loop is CATSELMTGGGNTIYF. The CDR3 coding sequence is TGTGCCACCAGTGAACTCATGACAGGGGGTGGAAACACCATATATTTT.

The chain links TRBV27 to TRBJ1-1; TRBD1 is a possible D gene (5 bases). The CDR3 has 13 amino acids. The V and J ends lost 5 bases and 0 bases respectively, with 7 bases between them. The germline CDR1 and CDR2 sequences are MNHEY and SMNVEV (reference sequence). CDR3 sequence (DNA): TGTGCCAGCAGTGACAGTATGAACACTGAAGCTTTCTTT. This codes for CASSDSMNTEAFF.

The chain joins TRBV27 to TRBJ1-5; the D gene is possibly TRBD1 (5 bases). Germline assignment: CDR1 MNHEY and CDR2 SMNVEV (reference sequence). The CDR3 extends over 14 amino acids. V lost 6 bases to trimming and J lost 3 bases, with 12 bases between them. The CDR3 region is CASSQGLPNQPQHF. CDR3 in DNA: TGTGCCAGCAGCCAGGGACTCCCCAATCAGCCCCAGCATTTT.

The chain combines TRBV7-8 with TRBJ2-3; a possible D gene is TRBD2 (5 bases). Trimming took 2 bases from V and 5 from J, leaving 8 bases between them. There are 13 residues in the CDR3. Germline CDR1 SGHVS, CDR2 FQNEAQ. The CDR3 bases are TGTGCCAGCAGCTTACTAGCCATAGATACGCAGTATTTT. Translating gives CASSLLAIDTQYF.

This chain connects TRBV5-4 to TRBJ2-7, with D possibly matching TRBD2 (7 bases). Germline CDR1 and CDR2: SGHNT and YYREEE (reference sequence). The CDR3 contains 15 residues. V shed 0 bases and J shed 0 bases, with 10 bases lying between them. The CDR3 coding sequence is TGTGCCAGCAGCTTGGATGGGGGGGCCTCCTACGAGCAGTACTTC. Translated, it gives CASSLDGGASYEQYF.

CDR3 protein: CASSVDRGRITEAFF. The CDR3 bases are TGCGCCAGCAGCGTGGACAGGGGGAGGATCACTGAAGCTTTCTTT. The rearrangement uses TRBV5-1 and TRBJ1-1; TRBD1 matches 10 bases. The germline CDR1 and CDR2 sequences are SGHRS and YFSETQ. The CDR3 runs to 15 residues. Unmatched junction bases numbered 7, after V lost 4 bases and J lost 4 bases.

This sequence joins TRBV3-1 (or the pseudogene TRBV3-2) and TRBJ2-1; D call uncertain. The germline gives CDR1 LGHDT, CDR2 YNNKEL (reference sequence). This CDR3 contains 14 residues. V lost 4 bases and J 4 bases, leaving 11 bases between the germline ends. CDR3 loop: CASSLNRGYNEQFF. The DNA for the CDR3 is TGTGCCAGCAGCCTTAATCGCGGTTACAATGAGCAGTTCTTC.

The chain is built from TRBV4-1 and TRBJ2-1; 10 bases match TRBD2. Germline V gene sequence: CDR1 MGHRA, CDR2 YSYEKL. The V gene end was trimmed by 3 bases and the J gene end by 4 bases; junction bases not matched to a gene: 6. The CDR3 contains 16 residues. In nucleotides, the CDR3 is TGCGCCAGCAGCCAGCTAGCGGGAGTGACGTACAATGAGCAGTTCTTC. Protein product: CASSQLAGVTYNEQFF.

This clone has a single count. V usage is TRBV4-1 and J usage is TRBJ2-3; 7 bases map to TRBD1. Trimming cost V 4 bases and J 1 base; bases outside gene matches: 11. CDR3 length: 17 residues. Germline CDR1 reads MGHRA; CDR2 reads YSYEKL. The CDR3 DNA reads TGCGCCAGCAGCCCCCAACAGGGGCGTGGGGGCACAGATACGCAGTATTTT. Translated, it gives CASSPQQGRGGTDTQYF.

Here the CDR3 reads CASSSPGLWDEETQYF. DNA for the CDR3: TGTGCCAGCAGCTCCCCGGGACTTTGGGACGAAGAGACCCAGTACTTC. The rearrangement links TRBV5-8 to TRBJ2-5; D is possibly TRBD2 (6 bases). The germline gives CDR1 SGHTS, CDR2 YDEGEE. The CDR3 consists of 16 residues. The V and J ends lost 3 bases and 3 bases respectively, with 18 bases between them.

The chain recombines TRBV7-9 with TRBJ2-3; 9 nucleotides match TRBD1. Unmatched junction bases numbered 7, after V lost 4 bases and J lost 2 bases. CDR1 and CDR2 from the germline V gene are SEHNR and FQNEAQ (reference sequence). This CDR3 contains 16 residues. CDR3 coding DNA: TGTGCCAGCAGCTGGGGGACAGGGCAGCACACAGATACGCAGTATTTT. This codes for CASSWGTGQHTDTQYF.

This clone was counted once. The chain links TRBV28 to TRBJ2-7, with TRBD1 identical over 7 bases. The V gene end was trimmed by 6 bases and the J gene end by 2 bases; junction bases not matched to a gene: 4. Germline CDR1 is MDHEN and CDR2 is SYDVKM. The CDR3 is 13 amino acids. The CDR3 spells CASRDRLTYEQYF. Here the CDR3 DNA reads TGTGCCAGCAGGGACAGGCTGACCTACGAGCAGTACTTC.

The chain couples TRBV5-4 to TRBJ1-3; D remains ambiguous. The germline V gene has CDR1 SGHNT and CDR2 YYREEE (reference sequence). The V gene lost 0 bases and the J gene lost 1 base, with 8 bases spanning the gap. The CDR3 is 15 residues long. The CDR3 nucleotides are TGTGCCAGCAGCTTGGGCTCAGGATCTGGAAACACCATATATTTT. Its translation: CASSLGSGSGNTIYF.